A selection of T cell receptor beta chains follows, all from one sample in a study of T-cell reconstitution after alpha-beta-depleted transplantation in children. One entry per CDR3 protein, called by TCRdb with MiXCR from the PCR reads. The sample lists about 500,000 distinct CDR3 sequences, approximately 30% occurring once. The specimen comprised PBMCs from the stem cell graft donor, sampled from the stem cell graft. Every receptor here comes from a human donor who donated a stem cell graft to a child with aplastic anemia. Both conserved end residues are trimmed from each CDR3. Size tells how often a clone was seen (once, few, many) or the class of an expanded clone, and some rows leave it out.

V gene: TRBV28
clone size: .
CDR3 protein: ASSGGQALEQY

V gene: TRBV20-1
clone size: .
CDR3 protein: SPESPRDYNEQF

V gene: TRBV12-3/TRBV12-4
clone size: .
CDR3 protein: ASSHRDIEAYGYT

V gene: TRBV20-1
clone size: .
CDR3 protein: SAHKGGHYSNQPQH

V gene: TRBV10-3
clone size: few
CDR3 protein: AIWDRVGTEAF

V gene: TRBV20-1
clone size: .
CDR3 protein: SARQGFAEAF

V gene: TRBV14
clone size: few
CDR3 protein: ASSQRYRGGGNQPQH

V gene: TRBV30
clone size: .
CDR3 protein: AWKGGNTEAF

V gene: TRBV30
clone size: .
CDR3 protein: AWSHPREGSYEQY

V gene: TRBV6-1
clone size: .
CDR3 protein: ASSPDRGRETQY

V gene: TRBV7-6
clone size: .
CDR3 protein: ASSLVVADSTGELF

V gene: TRBV9
clone size: .
CDR3 protein: ASGGAGELF

V gene: TRBV7-9
clone size: few
CDR3 protein: ASSLATGDYNSPLH

V gene: TRBV9
clone size: few
CDR3 protein: ASSATGQGHGYT

V gene: TRBV21-1
clone size: .
CDR3 protein: ASSKVPTGRSHNEQF

V gene: TRBV18
clone size: .
CDR3 protein: ASSPLGAQETQY

V gene: TRBV12-3/TRBV12-4
clone size: .
CDR3 protein: ASSFPAGSTGELF

V gene: TRBV5-8
clone size: .
CDR3 protein: ASSTDREINQPQH

V gene: TRBV5-5
clone size: few
CDR3 protein: ASSLGQGSGYT

V gene: TRBV29-1
clone size: few
CDR3 protein: SVIPNTGPYGYT

V gene: TRBV27
clone size: once
CDR3 protein: ASMGTDRRIGYT

V gene: TRBV5-1
clone size: .
CDR3 protein: ASRMVLSSYNEQF

V gene: TRBV28
clone size: few
CDR3 protein: ASSLLAGGETQY

V gene: TRBV20-1
clone size: few
CDR3 protein: SAPIPYEAF

V gene: TRBV12-3/TRBV12-4
clone size: few
CDR3 protein: ASSFPPGELF

V gene: TRBV20-1
clone size: .
CDR3 protein: SARPGLSGGETQY

V gene: TRBV4-2
clone size: .
CDR3 protein: ASSSLETSQETQY

V gene: TRBV18
clone size: .
CDR3 protein: ASSRDYHTDTQY

V gene: TRBV29-1
clone size: few
CDR3 protein: SVVGRLAVGAF

V gene: TRBV18
clone size: .
CDR3 protein: ASSPQVDNTEAF

V gene: TRBV12-3/TRBV12-4
clone size: .
CDR3 protein: ASRPGLAGAGEQF

V gene: TRBV29-1
clone size: .
CDR3 protein: SVGLAKNIQY

V gene: TRBV20-1
clone size: few
CDR3 protein: SAPMGGALGEKLF

V gene: TRBV30
clone size: .
CDR3 protein: AWSARNTEAF

V gene: TRBV6-2/TRBV6-3
clone size: .
CDR3 protein: ASSHLAGGPDADTQY

V gene: TRBV19
clone size: many
CDR3 protein: ASSSGNYGYT

V gene: TRBV6-5
clone size: .
CDR3 protein: ASSWRTSFSGANVLT

V gene: TRBV7-9
clone size: .
CDR3 protein: ASSLAAGGGTQPQH

V gene: TRBV5-1
clone size: .
CDR3 protein: ASSADALSGANVLT

V gene: TRBV29-1
clone size: many
CDR3 protein: SVEHYEGTEAF

V gene: TRBV6-6
clone size: .
CDR3 protein: ASSPAGNEQY

V gene: TRBV28
clone size: .
CDR3 protein: ASRPGTSRNTGELF

V gene: TRBV7-2
clone size: many
CDR3 protein: ASSFSRQGGFEQY

V gene: TRBV19
clone size: few
CDR3 protein: ASSMGGIARELSSYNEQF

V gene: TRBV5-1
clone size: many
CDR3 protein: ASSLGGTSGTDTQY

V gene: TRBV6-2/TRBV6-3
clone size: .
CDR3 protein: ASSDRGDTGELF

V gene: TRBV5-5
clone size: .
CDR3 protein: ASSHHRDAEY

V gene: TRBV3-1
clone size: .
CDR3 protein: ASSQITRTEAF

V gene: TRBV7-9
clone size: .
CDR3 protein: ASSLALTGISGYT

V gene: TRBV7-2
clone size: few
CDR3 protein: ASSPTSGSLTDTQY

V gene: TRBV7-9
clone size: .
CDR3 protein: ASSLPGLAANNEQF

V gene: TRBV6-1
clone size: once
CDR3 protein: AIRRQANTEAF

V gene: TRBV23-1
clone size: .
CDR3 protein: ASSRGTANHYGYT

V gene: TRBV30
clone size: .
CDR3 protein: AVSTGAGNTIY

V gene: TRBV6-5
clone size: many
CDR3 protein: ASSPDRGSNQPQH